Described below is a single T cell receptor (beta chain) sequence and its context. As originally analysed: Nucleated cell number was recorded as an estimate derived from reference gene primer amplification. Produced via immunoSEQ multiplex PCR; TCRdb's table is partial and in-frame only. Clone size and the V and J calls come from that table; the DNA yielded D and trimming. The sample includes more than 300,000 clones, 75% to 90% of them seen just once. This sample was taken from a study of blood T cell repertoires in COVID-19. Study context: Sites across the United States, Italy and Spain contributed samples from acute and convalescent COVID-19. The analysed material was cDNA or gDNA that came from T cells, B-cell-depleted T cells, or PBMCs.

Germline-derived CDR1 and CDR2 are LNHDA and SQIVND (reference sequence). With 7 bases removed from V and 3 bases from J, the gap between germline ends came to 16 bases. The CDR3 extends over 14 amino acids. The Seattle site enrolled patients during active infection and followed them longitudinally. Sequencing was performed on peripheral blood. This sequence was found in a woman in her forties or fifties with COVID-19, enrolled during active disease. This chain links TRBV19 with TRBJ2-7; no clear D. The CDR3 DNA reads as TGTGCCAGTAAGGAACAGAGCCACTTCTACGAGCAGTACTTC. As protein: CASKEQSHFYEQYF.